The TCR beta chain under discussion was sequenced for a study of T cell repertoires in cytomegalovirus infection. Turning to the study itself: Based on public TCR beta signatures, there were indications of CMV infection and of a matching HLA type.

Each CDR3 protein is one row after TCRdb ran MiXCR on the reads. There are a few hundred thousand distinct CDR3 sequences in the sample; 8% to 10% occur only once, and around 4.1% lies in the top ten. General observations from the study: CMV-specific TCR beta clonotypes restricted by HLA-C dominated the ex vivo response. The cumulative frequency of public TCR beta families distinguished individuals who carried CMV together with the relevant HLA.

The CDR3 is 15 amino acids. V was pared by 6 bases and J by 4 bases, with 6 bases of the junction left unmatched. This clonotype was recorded many times. No antigen is known for it. This clonotype originated in a human donor in good health (CMV status not recorded). Some clones in this sample may be carry-over from other donors' samples. The chain is built from TRBV12-3 or TRBV12-4 and TRBJ2-2; TRBD1 aligns across 9 bases. The specimen was PBMCs. CDR3 loop: CASSLPGQGTGELFF. Here the CDR3 DNA reads TGTGCCAGCAGCCTACCGGGACAGGGCACCGGGGAGCTGTTTTTT.